These 15 T cell receptor beta chains share one sample of origin, sequenced in a study of blood T cell repertoires in COVID-19. Clones were sequenced by immunoSEQ multiplex PCR, and TCRdb holds only the in-frame ones, with some missing. The sample records about 440,000 clones, more than 70% being singletons. Sequenced input: peripheral blood. These receptors originate from a woman in her 50s with COVID-19, enrolled during active disease.

V usage is TRBV5-4 and J usage is TRBJ1-3; 10 positions agree with TRBD1. Germline V gives CDR1 SGHNT, CDR2 YYREEE (reference sequence). The CDR3 has 15 amino acids. The V gene end was trimmed by 9 bases and the J gene end by 2 bases; junction bases not matched to a gene: 8. The CDR3, as DNA: TGTGCCACCAAGACAGGGGGCGCCGCTGGAAACACCATATATTTT. Its translation: CATKTGGAAGNTIYF.

This chain links TRBV7-2 with TRBJ1-2, with 7 nucleotides matching TRBD1. CDR1 and CDR2 (germline): SGHTA, FQGNSA. This CDR3 is built from 15 residues. Trimming at V came to 2 bases and at J to 2 bases, leaving 5 bases not matched to a gene. The CDR3 here is CASSLSSQGNYGYTF. The CDR3 bases are TGTGCCAGCAGCTTATCGTCACAGGGGAACTATGGCTACACCTTC.

The chain employs TRBV30 and TRBJ1-6, with 9 bases identical to TRBD1. This CDR3 region has 13 residues. The germline V gene has CDR1 GTSNPN and CDR2 SVGIG (reference sequence). CDR3 region: CAQMTGGNSPLHF. For the CDR3, the DNA is TGTGCGCAGATGACAGGGGGTAATTCACCCCTCCACTTT. Variable domain in full (rest from reference TRBV30 and TRBJ1-6): SQTIHQWPATLVQPVGSPLSLECTVEGTSNPNLYWYRQAAGRGLQLLFYSVGIGQISSEVPQNLSASRPQDRQFILSSKKLLLSDSGFYLCAQMTGGNSPLHFGNGTRLTVT.

The chain employs TRBV5-1 and TRBJ1-1; D is possibly TRBD1 (5 bases). CDR3 length: 17 residues. Germline V lookup: CDR1 SGHRS, CDR2 YFSETQ. Between the trimmed V and J ends, which lost 2 bases and 5 bases, there was a span of 22 bases. CDR3 sequence reads: CASSLRTGRAGGTEAFF. The CDR3 nucleotides are TGCGCCAGCAGCTTACGGACGGGACGAGCCGGGGGGACTGAAGCTTTCTTT.

J is TRBJ2-7 and V is TRBV3-1 (or the pseudogene TRBV3-2); 8 bases are a match to TRBD2. The CDR3 consists of 17 residues. The germline gives CDR1 LGHDT, CDR2 YNNKEL (reference sequence). Trimming took 0 bases from V and 6 from J; bases not matched to a gene: 13. The CDR3, as DNA: TGTGCCAGCAGCCAAGAATGGGGAGCGGGGGATTCGTCCGAGCAGTACTTC. Translating it yields CASSQEWGAGDSSEQYF.

The chain couples TRBV3-1 (or the pseudogene TRBV3-2) to TRBJ2-7, with TRBD2 identical over 8 bases. The V and J ends lost 4 bases and 3 bases, in that order; junction bases with no gene match: 11. This CDR3 comprises 16 residues. CDR1 and CDR2 from the germline V gene are LGHDT and YNNKEL (reference sequence). The CDR3 nucleotides read TGTGCCAGCAGCCCGGGGGGGCAGGGTATCGGCTACGAGCAGTACTTC. Translated, it gives CASSPGGQGIGYEQYF.

In this sample, this clone turned up once. This chain connects TRBV7-2 to TRBJ2-3; 10 positions match TRBD2. Germline V gene lookup returns CDR1 SGHTA and CDR2 FQGNSA. The CDR3 contains 16 residues. With V trimmed by 1 base and J by 2 bases, 3 bases remained unmatched. CDR3 sequence reads: CASSLESGGATDTQYF. As DNA, the CDR3 is TGTGCCAGCAGCTTAGAGAGCGGGGGGGCCACAGATACGCAGTATTTT.

The rearrangement links TRBV5-4 to TRBJ1-1; 8 positions agree with TRBD1. Germline V gives CDR1 SGHNT, CDR2 YYREEE (reference sequence). The CDR3 consists of 15 residues. V shed 7 bases and J 0 bases; nucleotides not matched to a gene: 8. The CDR3 DNA is TGTGCCAGCGGGGGACAGGCAGCTTTGAACACTGAAGCTTTCTTT. Encoded protein: CASGGQAALNTEAFF.

The chain is built from TRBV19 and TRBJ2-2, with D perhaps matching TRBD1 (6 bases). This CDR3 has 15 residues. From germline, CDR1 is LNHDA and CDR2 SQIVND (reference sequence). V lost 6 bases and J 1 base, leaving 12 bases between the germline ends. The DNA of the CDR3 is TGTGCCAGTAGCCCGACAGGAATGAACACCGGGGAGCTGTTTTTT. Translation: CASSPTGMNTGELFF.

In this sample, this clone turned up once. The chain joins TRBV29-1 to TRBJ1-1; D remains ambiguous. The V end lost 4 bases, the J end lost 0 bases, and 9 bases lay between the germline ends. This CDR3 spans 13 amino acids. Germline assignment: CDR1 SQVTM and CDR2 ANQGSEA. This chain's CDR3 is CSVANLLNTEAFF. CDR3 in DNA: TGCAGCGTTGCGAACCTATTGAACACTGAAGCTTTCTTT.

The CDR3 DNA sequence: TGTGCCAGCAGTGGGGGGGCAAGTACGCAGTATTTT. Its translation: CASSGGASTQYF. V usage is TRBV28 and J usage is TRBJ2-3; TRBD2 is a possible D gene (7 bases). The ends were cut back, 5 bases at V and 8 bases at J, with 11 bases in the middle. Looked up from germline, CDR1 is MDHEN and CDR2 is SYDVKM. This CDR3 contains 12 residues.

The chain links TRBV11-2 to TRBJ2-7; a weak D match, TRBD2 (6 bases). Germline-derived CDR1 and CDR2 are SGHAT and FQNNGV. The length of the CDR3 is 12 residues. Deletions cut 1 base from V and 10 bases from J, with 11 bases between. The CDR3 nucleotides read TGTGCCAGCAGCTTAGCCAGGGCGGGACAGTACTTC. Protein sequence: CASSLARAGQYF.

This chain connects TRBV2 to TRBJ2-7, with 10 nucleotides matching TRBD1. CDR3 length equals 14 residues. Trimming removed 7 bases from V and 6 bases from J; junction bases left unmatched: 9. Germline V lookup: CDR1 SNHLY, CDR2 FYNNEI. The CDR3 reads CASILGQGFVEQYF. Written as DNA, the CDR3 is TGTGCCAGCATTCTGGGACAGGGGTTCGTCGAGCAGTACTTC.

The rearrangement links TRBV11-2 to TRBJ1-4; D perhaps matches TRBD1 (5 bases). The CDR3 is 15 amino acids. Germline V gene lookup returns CDR1 SGHAT and CDR2 FQNNGV. Trimming pared 5 bases from V and 5 bases from J, leaving 15 bases between. CDR3 protein: CASSPRVGANEKLFF. CDR3 coding DNA: TGTGCCAGCAGCCCTAGGGTAGGGGCCAATGAAAAACTGTTTTTT.

J is TRBJ2-1 and V is TRBV29-1, with D possibly matching TRBD1 (5 bases). The V gene's germline CDR1 is SQVTM and CDR2 ANQGSEA. CDR3 length: 10 amino acids. With 5 bases removed from V and 6 bases from J, the gap between germline ends came to 5 bases. The CDR3 DNA reads TGCAGCGTTCAGGGCAATGAGCAGTTCTTC. Protein: CSVQGNEQFF.